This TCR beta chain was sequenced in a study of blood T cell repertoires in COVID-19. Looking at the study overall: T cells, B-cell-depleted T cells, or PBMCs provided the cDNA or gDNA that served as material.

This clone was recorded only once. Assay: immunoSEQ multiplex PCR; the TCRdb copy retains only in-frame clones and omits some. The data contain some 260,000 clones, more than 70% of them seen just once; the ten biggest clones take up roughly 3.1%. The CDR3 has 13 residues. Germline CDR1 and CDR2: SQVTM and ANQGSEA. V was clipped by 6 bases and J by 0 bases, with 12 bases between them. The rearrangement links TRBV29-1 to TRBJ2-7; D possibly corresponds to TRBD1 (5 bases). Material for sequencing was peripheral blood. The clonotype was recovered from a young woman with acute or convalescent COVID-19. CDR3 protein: CSVDDRSSYEQYF. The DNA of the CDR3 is TGCAGCGTCGACGACAGAAGCTCCTACGAGCAGTACTTC.